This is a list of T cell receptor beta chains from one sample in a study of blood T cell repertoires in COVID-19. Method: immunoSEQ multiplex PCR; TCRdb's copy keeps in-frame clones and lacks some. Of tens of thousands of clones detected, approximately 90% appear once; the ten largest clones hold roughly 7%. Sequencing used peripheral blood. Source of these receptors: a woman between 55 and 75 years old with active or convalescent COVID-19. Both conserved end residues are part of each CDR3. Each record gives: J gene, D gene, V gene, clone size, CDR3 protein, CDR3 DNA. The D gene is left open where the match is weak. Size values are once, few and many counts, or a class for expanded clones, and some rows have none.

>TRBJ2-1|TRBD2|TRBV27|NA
CASTPAVLAGMGNEQFF
TGTGCCAGCACTCCTGCGGTTTTAGCGGGAATGGGCAATGAGCAGTTCTTC
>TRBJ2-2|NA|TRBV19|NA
CASSIVRDLNTGELFF
TGTGCCAGTAGTATAGTTCGGGACTTGAACACCGGGGAGCTGTTTTTT
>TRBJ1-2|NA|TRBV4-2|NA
CASSQDFGTGPTDYGYTF
TGTGCCAGCAGCCAAGATTTTGGAACAGGGCCGACAGACTATGGCTACACCTTC
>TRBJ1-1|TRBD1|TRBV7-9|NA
CASSLGQGNMNTEAFF
TGTGCCAGCAGCTTAGGACAGGGGAACATGAACACTGAAGCTTTCTTT
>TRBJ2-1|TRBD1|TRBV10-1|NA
CASSYGTDGYNEQFF
TGCGCCAGCAGTTACGGGACAGACGGGTACAATGAGCAGTTCTTC
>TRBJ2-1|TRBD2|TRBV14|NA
CASGLAGGNEQFF
TGTGCCAGCGGACTAGCGGGGGGGAATGAGCAGTTCTTC
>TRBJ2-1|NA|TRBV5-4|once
CASSPGLRDEQFF
TGTGCCAGCAGCCCGGGTCTCCGGGATGAGCAGTTCTTC
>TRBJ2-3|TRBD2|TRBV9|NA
CASSVLAGAMDTQYF
TGTGCCAGCAGCGTACTAGCGGGAGCTATGGATACGCAGTATTTT
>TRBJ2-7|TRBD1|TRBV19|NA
CASSMGQMPYEQYF
TGTGCCAGTAGTATGGGACAGATGCCCTACGAGCAGTACTTC
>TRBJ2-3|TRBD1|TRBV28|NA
CASSLWAGGAGDTQYF
TGTGCCAGCAGTTTATGGGCAGGGGGCGCAGGAGATACGCAGTATTTT
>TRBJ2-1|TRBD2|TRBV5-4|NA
CASSLVRPSGGGEQFF
TGTGCCAGCAGCTTGGTTCGGCCTAGCGGAGGCGGTGAGCAGTTCTTC
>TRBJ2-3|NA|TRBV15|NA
CATSRDFRGTDTQYF
TGTGCCACCAGCAGAGATTTCAGGGGCACAGATACGCAGTATTTT
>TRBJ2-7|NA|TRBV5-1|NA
CASNPGSAPQGEQYF
TGCGCCAGCAATCCCGGCTCGGCTCCCCAGGGCGAGCAGTACTTC
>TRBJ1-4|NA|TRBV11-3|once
CASSSYPGCAGEKLFF
TGTGCCAGCAGCTCGTACCCGGGATGTGCGGGTGAAAAACTGTTTTTT
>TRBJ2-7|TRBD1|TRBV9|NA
CASSVAGQGTHYEQYF
TGTGCCAGCAGCGTAGCCGGACAGGGCACACACTACGAGCAGTACTTC
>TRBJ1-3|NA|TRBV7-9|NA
CASSWTGGGDTIYF
TGTGCCAGCAGCTGGACGGGAGGGGGAGACACCATATATTTT
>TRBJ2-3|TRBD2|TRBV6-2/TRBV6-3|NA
CASSLLAGVGDTQYF
TGTGCCAGCAGTCTCTTAGCGGGAGTAGGTGATACGCAGTATTTT
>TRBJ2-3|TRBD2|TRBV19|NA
CASGLAGVDTQYF
TGTGCCAGCGGACTAGCGGGAGTAGATACGCAGTATTTT
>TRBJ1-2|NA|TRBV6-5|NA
CATTPTGTYGYTF
TGTGCCACCACCCCAACGGGAACCTATGGCTACACCTTC
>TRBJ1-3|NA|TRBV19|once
CASMGQNTPSGNTIYF
TGTGCCAGTATGGGGCAGAATACTCCTTCTGGAAACACCATATATTTT
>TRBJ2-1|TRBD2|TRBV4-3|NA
CASSQGGLAGFIEQFF
TGCGCCAGCAGCCAAGGGGGACTAGCGGGATTTATTGAGCAGTTCTTC
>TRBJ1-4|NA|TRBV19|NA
CASSLPRDIGEKLFF
TGTGCCAGTAGTCTCCCCCGGGACATCGGAGAAAAACTGTTTTTT
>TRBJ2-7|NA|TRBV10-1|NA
CASSESSPRGTRDEQYF
TGCGCCAGCAGTGAGTCTTCCCCCAGGGGGACTCGAGACGAGCAGTACTTC
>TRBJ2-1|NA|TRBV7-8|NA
CASSLGTGSYNEQFF
TGTGCCAGCAGCTTAGGGACTGGCTCCTACAATGAGCAGTTCTTC
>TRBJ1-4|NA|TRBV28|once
CASLWGGGSTNEKLFF
TGTGCCAGCCTTTGGGGCGGGGGGAGTACTAATGAAAAACTGTTTTTT
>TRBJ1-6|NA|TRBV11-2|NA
CASSLEGGIRSPLHF
TGTGCCAGCAGCTTAGAAGGGGGAATACGGTCACCCCTCCACTTT
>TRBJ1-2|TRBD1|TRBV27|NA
CASSLGGVGYGYTF
TGTGCCAGCAGTCTAGGGGGCGTGGGGTATGGCTACACCTTC
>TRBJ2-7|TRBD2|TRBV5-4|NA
CASSGGTRLAGAHEQYF
TGTGCCAGCAGCGGGGGGACCCGACTAGCGGGAGCGCACGAGCAGTACTTC
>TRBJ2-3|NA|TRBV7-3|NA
CASSLKGGLDDTQYF
TGTGCCAGCAGCTTAAAAGGCGGGCTAGACGATACGCAGTATTTT
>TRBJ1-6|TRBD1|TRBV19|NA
CASGAPGQSNSPLHF
TGTGCCAGTGGTGCGCCGGGACAGTCAAATTCACCCCTCCACTTT
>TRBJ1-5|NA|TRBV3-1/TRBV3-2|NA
CASSRYGGVQPQHF
TGTGCCAGCAGCCGATACGGGGGGGTTCAGCCCCAGCATTTT
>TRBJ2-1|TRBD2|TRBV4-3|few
CASSPIYGTSGYNEQFF
TGCGCCAGCAGCCCGATCTACGGGACTAGCGGGTACAATGAGCAGTTCTTC
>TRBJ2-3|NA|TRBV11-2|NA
CASSSKRAFTDTQYF
TGTGCCAGCAGCTCCAAGCGGGCTTTCACAGATACGCAGTATTTT
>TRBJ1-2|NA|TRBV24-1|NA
CATSGRGEGGYGYTF
TGTGCCACCAGTGGCCGGGGAGAAGGTGGCTATGGCTACACCTTC